The 16 T cell receptor beta chains below come from one sample, sequenced in a study of CD8+ T cells in alopecia areata. Treatment in this sample: oral pan-JAK inhibitor, 5-10 mg twice daily. Sequencing templates came from extracted RNA that was reverse transcribed into cDNA. The protocol was immunoSEQ multiplex PCR, while the TCRdb copy is restricted to in-frame clones and leaves out a portion. The table has 85,000 to 110,000 clones, about nine tenths seen once. The specimen was CD8+ T cells sorted from blood, collected at approximately week 30, from a patient treated with tofacitinib. These receptors came from a human donor with alopecia areata.

The J gene is TRBJ2-7, the V gene TRBV11-2, with TRBD2 as a possible D gene (7 bases). The CDR3 is 16 residues long. CDR1 SGHAT and CDR2 FQNNGV come from the germline V gene. V was shortened by 0 bases and J by 4 bases, with 16 bases between the two germline ends. Here the CDR3 DNA reads TGTGCCAGCAGCTTAGATCAGTGGCGGGGGCATTACGAGCAGTACTTC. Translation gives CASSLDQWRGHYEQYF.

The J gene is TRBJ2-7, the V gene TRBV30; TRBD1 matches at 7 bases. CDR1 and CDR2 from the germline V gene are GTSNPN and SVGIG (reference sequence). Trimming at V came to 3 bases and at J to 2 bases, leaving 10 bases not matched to a gene. The CDR3 runs 15 residues. The CDR3 spells CAWSPLGQLAYEQYF. The CDR3 DNA sequence: TGTGCCTGGAGCCCCCTGGGACAGTTAGCCTACGAGCAGTACTTC.

This clone was recorded only once. The chain links TRBV4-1 to TRBJ2-7; D is uncertain. The CDR3 spans 14 residues. The V gene lost 0 bases and the J gene lost 3 bases, with 9 bases spanning the gap. Germline CDR1 and CDR2: MGHRA and YSYEKL. CDR3 protein: CASSQDRIGYEQYF. CDR3 sequence (DNA): TGCGCCAGCAGCCAAGATAGGATCGGCTACGAGCAGTACTTC.

This chain's CDR3 is CASSMRTSGSFTDTQYF. The CDR3 nucleotides read TGTGCCAGCAGCATGAGGACTAGCGGGAGCTTCACAGATACGCAGTATTTT. The chain joins TRBV7-9 to TRBJ2-3; 13 nucleotides align to TRBD2. CDR1 is SEHNR, CDR2 FQNEAQ, per germline (reference sequence). CDR3 length equals 17 residues. The V segment lost 5 bases and the J segment 2 bases; nucleotides outside the gene matches: 7.

V usage is TRBV29-1 and J usage is TRBJ2-2, with a tentative D call TRBD2 (5 bases). The ends were cut back, 3 bases at V and 7 bases at J, with 9 bases in the middle. This CDR3 region has 12 residues. Looked up from germline, CDR1 is SQVTM and CDR2 is ANQGSEA. The CDR3 loop reads CSVDSAFGELFF. The CDR3 DNA follows: TGCAGCGTTGATAGCGCCTTCGGGGAGCTGTTTTTT.

Notes on this clone: Different DNA sequences within this sample yield the same CDR3. This chain links TRBV29-1 with TRBJ1-2; TRBD1 matches 7 bases. CDR3 length equals 12 residues. From germline, CDR1 is SQVTM and CDR2 ANQGSEA. The V gene end was trimmed by 1 base and the J gene end by 5 bases; junction bases not matched to a gene: 1. The CDR3 sequence is CSVEGQGYGYTF. The CDR3 DNA reads TGCAGCGTTGAAGGACAGGGATATGGCTACACCTTC. The whole variable domain, filled in from reference TRBV29-1 and TRBJ1-2, reads SAVISQKPSRDICQRGTSLTIQCQVDSQVTMMFWYRQQPGQSLTLIATANQGSEATYESGFVIDKFPISRPNLTFSTLTVSNMSPEDSSIYLCSVEGQGYGYTFGSGTRLTVV.

The rearrangement links TRBV25-1 to TRBJ2-7; 13 positions match TRBD2. Germline V gives CDR1 MGHDK, CDR2 SYGVNS. The CDR3 is 16 amino acids. Germline trimming cut 6 bases from V and 3 bases from J; bases unmatched to any gene: 8. The CDR3: CASRDHGLAGVYEQYF. CDR3 DNA sequence: TGTGCCAGCAGAGATCATGGACTAGCGGGAGTCTACGAGCAGTACTTC.

The rearrangement joins TRBV9 to TRBJ2-7; D perhaps matches TRBD2 (5 bases). CDR1 and CDR2 (germline): SGDLS, YYNGEE. The CDR3 contains 12 residues. V lost 2 bases and J lost 10, with 13 bases in between. The CDR3 loop reads CASSVDGVAQYF. In nucleotides, the CDR3 is TGTGCCAGCAGCGTCGACGGGGTAGCACAGTACTTC.

The chain links TRBV29-1 to TRBJ2-7; the D gene is possibly TRBD2 (5 bases). The V gene lost 3 bases and the J gene lost 5 bases, with 11 bases spanning the gap. In germline, CDR1 is SQVTM, CDR2 ANQGSEA. This CDR3 comprises 12 residues. The CDR3 region is CSVEGRFHEQYF. In DNA, the CDR3 is TGCAGCGTTGAGGGGAGATTCCACGAGCAGTACTTC.

The chain carries TRBV29-1 and TRBJ1-2, with TRBD1 as a possible D gene (5 bases). CDR1 SQVTM and CDR2 ANQGSEA come from the germline V gene. This CDR3 has 12 amino acids. Trimming cost V 3 bases and J 6 bases, with 11 bases left between them. DNA for the CDR3: TGCAGCGTTGAGGGCAGGGCTCATGGCTACACCTTC. This encodes CSVEGRAHGYTF.

The chain combines TRBV27 with TRBJ1-2; D is possibly TRBD1 (5 bases). From germline, CDR1 is MNHEY and CDR2 SMNVEV (reference sequence). V lost 6 bases and J lost 4, with 18 bases in between. The CDR3 length is 15 residues. CDR3 protein: CASSAGRGEAYGYTF. In nucleotides, the CDR3 is TGTGCCAGCAGCGCCGGCCGGGGGGAGGCCTATGGCTACACCTTC.

The rearrangement joins TRBV25-1 to TRBJ2-7, with D possibly TRBD2 on 7 matching bases. The V and J ends lost 8 bases and 0 bases respectively, with 17 bases between them. The CDR3 loop spans 15 amino acids. The germline V gene encodes CDR1 MGHDK and CDR2 SYGVNS. This CDR3 reads CASAGGGRSSYEQYF. For the CDR3, the DNA is TGTGCCAGCGCCGGGGGCGGGAGAAGCTCCTACGAGCAGTACTTC.

The chain is built from TRBV10-2 and TRBJ2-1; TRBD2 agrees at 7 bases. Trimming removed 5 bases from V and 6 bases from J; junction bases left unmatched: 10. The CDR3 runs 15 residues. Germline V CDR1 and CDR2: WSHSY, SAAADI. The CDR3 DNA is TGCGCCAGCAGTCGATGGGGGGGATTGGGCAATGAGCAGTTCTTC. Protein product: CASSRWGGLGNEQFF.

The rearrangement uses TRBV27 and TRBJ1-1; D unclear. CDR3 length: 15 amino acids. In germline, CDR1 is MNHEY, CDR2 SMNVEV (reference sequence). The V end was cut by 0 bases, the J end by 4 bases, with 12 bases between. For the CDR3, the DNA is TGTGCCAGCAGTTTATCGAGGGTCGAGGGCACTGAAGCTTTCTTT. It is translated as CASSLSRVEGTEAFF.

The chain employs TRBV29-1 and TRBJ2-7; 7 bases match TRBD1. J gave up 2 bases and V 1 base, and 2 bases lay outside the gene matches. The germline V gene has CDR1 SQVTM and CDR2 ANQGSEA. This CDR3 is 13 amino acids long. CDR3 DNA sequence: TGCAGCGTTGAAGTGACAGGGCCCTACGAGCAGTACTTC. This gives the protein CSVEVTGPYEQYF.

The chain uses TRBV7-9 and TRBJ1-1; D is undetermined. CDR3 length equals 14 residues. Trimming took off 0 bases at V and 4 bases at J, with 9 bases between the two ends. From germline, CDR1 is SEHNR and CDR2 FQNEAQ (reference sequence). The CDR3 nucleotides are TGTGCCAGCAGCTTAGCCCGGTTCCCCACTGAAGCTTTCTTT. Protein: CASSLARFPTEAFF.